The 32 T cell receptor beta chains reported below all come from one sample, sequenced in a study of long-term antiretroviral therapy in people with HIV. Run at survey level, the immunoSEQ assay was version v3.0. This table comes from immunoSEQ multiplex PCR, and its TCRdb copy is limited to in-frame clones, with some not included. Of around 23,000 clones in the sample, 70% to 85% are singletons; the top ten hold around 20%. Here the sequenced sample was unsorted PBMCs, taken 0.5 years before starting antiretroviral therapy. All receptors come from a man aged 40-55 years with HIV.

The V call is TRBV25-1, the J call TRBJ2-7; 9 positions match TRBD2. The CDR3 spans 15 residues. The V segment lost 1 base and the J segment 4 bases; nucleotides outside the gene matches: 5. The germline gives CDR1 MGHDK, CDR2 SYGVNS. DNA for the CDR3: TGTGCCAGCAGTGAATCCCTAGCGGGGATGTACGAGCAGTACTTC. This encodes CASSESLAGMYEQYF.

CDR3 nucleotide sequence: TGTGCCACAAGGGGTTTCGGCTCCAATGAGCAGTTCTTC. Its protein is CATRGFGSNEQFF. The V call is TRBV7-9, the J call TRBJ2-1; possibly TRBD1 for D (5 bases). V lost 10 bases and J 6 bases, leaving 16 bases between the germline ends. Germline V CDR1 and CDR2: SEHNR, FQNEAQ (reference sequence). The CDR3 contains 13 residues.

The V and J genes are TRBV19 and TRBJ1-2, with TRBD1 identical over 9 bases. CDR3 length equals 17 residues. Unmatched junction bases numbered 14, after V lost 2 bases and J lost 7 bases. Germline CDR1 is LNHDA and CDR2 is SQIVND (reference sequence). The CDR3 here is CASSISTGGAGLRGYTF. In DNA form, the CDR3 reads TGTGCCAGTAGTATATCGACAGGGGGAGCGGGTTTGCGTGGCTACACCTTC.

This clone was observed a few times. The CDR3: CASSLEGATQYF. CDR3 nucleotide sequence: TGTGCCAGCAGCTTAGAAGGCGCGACCCAGTACTTC. This chain joins TRBV7-2 and TRBJ2-5; D unresolved. The germline V gene has CDR1 SGHTA and CDR2 FQGNSA. V lost 1 base and J lost 7, with 7 bases in between. CDR3 size: 12 residues. Full variable domain (remainder filled in from reference TRBV7-2 and TRBJ2-5): GAGVSQSPSNKVTEKGKDVELRCDPISGHTALYWYRQSLGQGLEFLIYFQGNSAPDKSGLPSDRFSAERTGGSVSTLTIQRTQQEDSAVYLCASSLEGATQYFGPGTRLLVL.

CDR3 region: CASSQGPSGYNEQFF. The CDR3 bases are TGTGCCAGCAGTCAGGGGCCCTCGGGGTACAATGAGCAGTTCTTC. The chain links TRBV2 to TRBJ2-1; D perhaps matches TRBD1 (6 bases). Trimming took 5 bases from V and 4 from J, leaving 15 bases between them. The CDR3 runs to 15 residues. CDR1 and CDR2 (germline): SNHLY, FYNNEI.

The CDR3 DNA sequence: TGTGCCAGCAGCTTGGGCAGCGTTAATCAGCCCCAGCATTTT. Its protein product is CASSLGSVNQPQHF. The rearrangement links TRBV11-2 to TRBJ1-5, with D unresolved. This CDR3 spans 14 amino acids. Germline CDR1 SGHAT, CDR2 FQNNGV. V lost 3 bases and J lost 4, with 10 bases in between.

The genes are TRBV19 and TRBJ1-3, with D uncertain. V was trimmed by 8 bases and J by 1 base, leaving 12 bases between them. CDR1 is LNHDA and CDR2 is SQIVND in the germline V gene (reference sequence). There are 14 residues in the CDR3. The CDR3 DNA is TGTGCCAGTTTCGTCCGGGGATCTGGAAACACCATATATTTT. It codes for CASFVRGSGNTIYF. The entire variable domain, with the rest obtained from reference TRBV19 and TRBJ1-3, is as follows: DGGITQSPKYLFRKEGQNVTLSCEQNLNHDAMYWYRQDPGQGLRLIYYSQIVNDFQKGDIAEGYSVSREKKESFPLTVTSAQKNPTAFYLCASFVRGSGNTIYFGEGSWLTVV.

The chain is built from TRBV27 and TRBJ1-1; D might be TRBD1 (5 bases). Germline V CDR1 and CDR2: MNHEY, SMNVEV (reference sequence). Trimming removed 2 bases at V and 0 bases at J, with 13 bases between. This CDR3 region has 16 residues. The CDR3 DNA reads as TGTGCCAGCAGTTTAGTGGGGGGGTCGGTGAACACTGAAGCTTTCTTT. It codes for CASSLVGGSVNTEAFF.

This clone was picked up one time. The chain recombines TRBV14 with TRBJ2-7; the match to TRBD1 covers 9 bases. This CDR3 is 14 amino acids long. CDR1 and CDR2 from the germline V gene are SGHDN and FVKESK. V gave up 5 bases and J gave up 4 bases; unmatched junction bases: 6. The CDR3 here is CASSLGQGVYEQYF. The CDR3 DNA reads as TGTGCCAGCAGCTTGGGACAGGGAGTGTACGAGCAGTACTTC.

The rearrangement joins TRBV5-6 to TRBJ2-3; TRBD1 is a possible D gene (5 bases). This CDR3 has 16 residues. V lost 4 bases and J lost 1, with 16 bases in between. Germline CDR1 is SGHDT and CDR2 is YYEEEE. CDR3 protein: CASSDIQGWGTDTQYF. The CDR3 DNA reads TGTGCCAGCAGCGACATTCAGGGTTGGGGCACAGATACGCAGTATTTT.

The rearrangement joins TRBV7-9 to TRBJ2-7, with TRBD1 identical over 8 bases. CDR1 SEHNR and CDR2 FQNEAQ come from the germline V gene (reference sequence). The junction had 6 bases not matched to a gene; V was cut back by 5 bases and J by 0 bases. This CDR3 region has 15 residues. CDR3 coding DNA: TGTGCCAGCAGCGGACAGGGTGGGGCCTCCTACGAGCAGTACTTC. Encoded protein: CASSGQGGASYEQYF.

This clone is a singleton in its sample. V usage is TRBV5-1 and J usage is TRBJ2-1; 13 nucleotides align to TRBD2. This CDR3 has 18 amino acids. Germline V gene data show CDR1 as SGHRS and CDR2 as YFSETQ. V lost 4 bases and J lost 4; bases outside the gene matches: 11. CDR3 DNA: TGCGCCAGCAGCGGTACCGGGACTAGCGGGGCGATGTACAATGAGCAGTTCTTC. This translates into CASSGTGTSGAMYNEQFF.

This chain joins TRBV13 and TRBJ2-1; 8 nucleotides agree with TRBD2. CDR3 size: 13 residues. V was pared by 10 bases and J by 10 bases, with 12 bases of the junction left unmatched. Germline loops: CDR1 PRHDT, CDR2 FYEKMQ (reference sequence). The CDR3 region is CATGAGGPGEQFF. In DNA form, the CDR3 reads TGTGCCACCGGTGCGGGGGGCCCTGGGGAGCAGTTCTTC.

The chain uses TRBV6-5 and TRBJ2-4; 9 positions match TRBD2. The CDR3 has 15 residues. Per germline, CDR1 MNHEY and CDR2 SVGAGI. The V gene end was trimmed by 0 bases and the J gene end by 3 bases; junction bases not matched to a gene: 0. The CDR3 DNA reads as TGTGCCAGCAGTTACTCGCGGGGGGGCAAAAACATTCAGTACTTC. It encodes CASSYSRGGKNIQYF.

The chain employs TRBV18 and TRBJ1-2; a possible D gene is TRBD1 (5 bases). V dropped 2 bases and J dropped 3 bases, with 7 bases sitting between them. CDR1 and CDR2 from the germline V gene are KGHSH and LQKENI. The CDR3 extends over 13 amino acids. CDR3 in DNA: TGTGCCAGCTCACCAGGGGCGTACTATGGCTACACCTTC. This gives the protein CASSPGAYYGYTF.

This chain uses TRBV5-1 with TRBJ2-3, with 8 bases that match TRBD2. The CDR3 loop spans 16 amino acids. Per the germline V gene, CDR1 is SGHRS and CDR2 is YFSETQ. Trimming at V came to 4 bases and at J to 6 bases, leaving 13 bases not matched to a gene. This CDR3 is CASSPGGPAGADTQYF. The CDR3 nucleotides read TGCGCCAGCAGCCCCGGGGGTCCAGCGGGGGCTGATACGCAGTATTTT.

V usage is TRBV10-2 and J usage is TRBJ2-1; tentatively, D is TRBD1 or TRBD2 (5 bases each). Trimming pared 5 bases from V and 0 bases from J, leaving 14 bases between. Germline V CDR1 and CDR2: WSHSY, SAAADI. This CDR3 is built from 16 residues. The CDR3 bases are TGCGCCAGCAGTCAGAGGGGCCCGAGCTCCTACAATGAGCAGTTCTTC. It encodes CASSQRGPSSYNEQFF.

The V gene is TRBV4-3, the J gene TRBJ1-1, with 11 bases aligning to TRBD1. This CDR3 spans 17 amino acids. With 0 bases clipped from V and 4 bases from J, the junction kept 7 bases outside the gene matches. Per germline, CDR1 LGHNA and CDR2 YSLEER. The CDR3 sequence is CASSQDPDGTGGTEAFF. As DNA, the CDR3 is TGCGCCAGCAGCCAAGATCCAGACGGGACAGGGGGCACTGAAGCTTTCTTT.

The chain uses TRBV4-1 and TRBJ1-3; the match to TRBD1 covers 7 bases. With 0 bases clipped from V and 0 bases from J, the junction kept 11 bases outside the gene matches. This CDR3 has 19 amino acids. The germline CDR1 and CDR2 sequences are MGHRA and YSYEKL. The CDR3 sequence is CASSQDLVEGALSGNTIYF. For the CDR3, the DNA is TGCGCCAGCAGCCAAGATCTTGTGGAGGGGGCTCTCTCTGGAAACACCATATATTTT.

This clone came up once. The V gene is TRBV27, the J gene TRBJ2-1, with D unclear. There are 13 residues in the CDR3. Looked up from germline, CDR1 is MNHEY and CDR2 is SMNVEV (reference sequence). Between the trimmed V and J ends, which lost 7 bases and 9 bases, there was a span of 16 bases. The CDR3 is CASKILGWGEQFF. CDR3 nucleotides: TGTGCCAGCAAAATTCTTGGGTGGGGTGAGCAGTTCTTC.

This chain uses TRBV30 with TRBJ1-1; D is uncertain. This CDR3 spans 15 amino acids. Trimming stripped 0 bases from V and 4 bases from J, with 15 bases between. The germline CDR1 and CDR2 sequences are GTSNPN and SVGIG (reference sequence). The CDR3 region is CAWSVKRTLVTEAFF. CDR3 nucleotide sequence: TGTGCCTGGAGTGTGAAAAGGACCTTGGTCACTGAAGCTTTCTTT.

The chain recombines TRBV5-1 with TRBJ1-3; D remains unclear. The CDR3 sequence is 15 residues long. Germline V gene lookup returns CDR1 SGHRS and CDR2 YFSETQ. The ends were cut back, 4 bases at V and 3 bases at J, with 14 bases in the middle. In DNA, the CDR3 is TGCGCCAGCAGCATTACCGTGGGTAGTGGAAACACCATATATTTT. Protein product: CASSITVGSGNTIYF.

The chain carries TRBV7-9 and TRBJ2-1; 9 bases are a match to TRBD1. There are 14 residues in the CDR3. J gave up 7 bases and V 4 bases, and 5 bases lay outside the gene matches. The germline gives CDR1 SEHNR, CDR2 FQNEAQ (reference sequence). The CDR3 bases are TGTGCCAGCAGCTCGGGACAGGGCCGAAATGAGCAGTTCTTC. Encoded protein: CASSSGQGRNEQFF.

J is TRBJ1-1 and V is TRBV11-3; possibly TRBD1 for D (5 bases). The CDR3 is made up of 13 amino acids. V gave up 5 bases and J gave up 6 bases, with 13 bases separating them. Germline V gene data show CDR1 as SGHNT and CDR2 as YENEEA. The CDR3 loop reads CASSPTPTAEAFF. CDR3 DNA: TGTGCCAGCAGCCCTACCCCGACAGCTGAAGCTTTCTTT.

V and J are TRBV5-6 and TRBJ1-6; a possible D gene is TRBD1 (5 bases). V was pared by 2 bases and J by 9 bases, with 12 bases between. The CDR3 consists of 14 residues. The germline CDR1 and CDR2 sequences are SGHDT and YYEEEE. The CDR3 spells CASSFGGGGSPLHF. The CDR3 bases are TGTGCCAGCAGCTTTGGGGGGGGAGGTTCACCCCTCCACTTT.

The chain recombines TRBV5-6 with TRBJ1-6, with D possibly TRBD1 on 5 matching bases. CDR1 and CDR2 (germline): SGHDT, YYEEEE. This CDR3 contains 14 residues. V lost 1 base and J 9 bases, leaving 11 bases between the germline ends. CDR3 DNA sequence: TGTGCCAGCAGCTTGAGAGCAGGGCCTTCACCCCTCCACTTT. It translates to CASSLRAGPSPLHF.

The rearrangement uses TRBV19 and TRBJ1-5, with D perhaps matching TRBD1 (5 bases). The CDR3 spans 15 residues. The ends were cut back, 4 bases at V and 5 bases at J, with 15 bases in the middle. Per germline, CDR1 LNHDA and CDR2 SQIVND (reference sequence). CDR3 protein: CASSTLLGGDQPQHF. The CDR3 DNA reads TGTGCCAGTAGTACCCTATTGGGGGGGGATCAGCCCCAGCATTTT.

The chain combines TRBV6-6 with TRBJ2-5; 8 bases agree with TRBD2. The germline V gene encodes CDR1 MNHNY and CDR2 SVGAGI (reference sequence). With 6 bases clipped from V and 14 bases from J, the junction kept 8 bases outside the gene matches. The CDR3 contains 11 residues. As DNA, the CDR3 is TGTGCCAGCAGCGGACGGACTAGCTCTTACTTC. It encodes CASSGRTSSYF.

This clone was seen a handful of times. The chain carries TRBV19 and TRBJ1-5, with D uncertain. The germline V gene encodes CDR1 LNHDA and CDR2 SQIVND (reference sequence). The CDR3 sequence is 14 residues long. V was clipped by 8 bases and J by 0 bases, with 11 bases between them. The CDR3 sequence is CASVTAYSNQPQHF. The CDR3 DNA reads TGTGCCAGTGTAACAGCTTATAGCAATCAGCCCCAGCATTTT.

The CDR3 coding sequence is TGCAGCGTTCAGACAGGGGCTAACTATGGCTACACCTTC. Protein: CSVQTGANYGYTF. This sequence joins TRBV29-1 and TRBJ1-2; 8 bases fit TRBD1. The CDR3 spans 13 residues. Trimming removed 5 bases from V and 0 bases from J; junction bases left unmatched: 2. CDR1 is SQVTM, CDR2 ANQGSEA, per germline.

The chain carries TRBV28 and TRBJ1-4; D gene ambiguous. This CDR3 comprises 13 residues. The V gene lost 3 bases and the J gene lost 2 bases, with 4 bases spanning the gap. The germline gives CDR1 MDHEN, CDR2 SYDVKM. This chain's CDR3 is CASSFRTNEKLFF. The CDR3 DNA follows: TGTGCCAGCAGTTTCCGGACTAATGAAAAACTGTTTTTT.

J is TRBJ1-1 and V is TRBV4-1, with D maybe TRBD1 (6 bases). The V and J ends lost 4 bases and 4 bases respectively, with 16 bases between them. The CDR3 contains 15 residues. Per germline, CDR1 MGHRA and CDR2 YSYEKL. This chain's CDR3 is CASSLTRQGITEAFF. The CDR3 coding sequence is TGCGCCAGCAGCCTCACCCGCCAGGGGATCACTGAAGCTTTCTTT.